This T cell receptor beta chain appears in the sequencing data of a study of blood T cell repertoires in COVID-19. About the research overall: The samples span acute and convalescent COVID-19 from the United States, Italy and Spain.

Seattle cases were enrolled at active infection and followed longitudinally. The CDR3 has 10 amino acids. The germline CDR1 and CDR2 sequences are MNHEY and SMNVEV (reference sequence). The V and J ends lost 10 bases and 5 bases respectively, with 8 bases between them. Original methodology: Estimates of nucleated cell counts were drawn from the amplification of reference gene primers. Libraries were prepared by immunoSEQ multiplex PCR; TCRdb keeps only in-frame clonotypes and omits some of them. V, J and clone size were drawn from that table, and D and trimming were deduced from the DNA. Of some 310,000 clones listed, around 90% are singletons.

J is TRBJ2-5 and V is TRBV27, with D possibly TRBD1 on 5 matching bases. The sequence was collected from a woman between 40 and 50 years old with COVID-19, enrolled during active disease. Sequenced sample: peripheral blood. CDR3 sequence reads: CAIKGETQYF. In nucleotides, the CDR3 is TGTGCCATCAAGGGGGAGACCCAGTACTTC.